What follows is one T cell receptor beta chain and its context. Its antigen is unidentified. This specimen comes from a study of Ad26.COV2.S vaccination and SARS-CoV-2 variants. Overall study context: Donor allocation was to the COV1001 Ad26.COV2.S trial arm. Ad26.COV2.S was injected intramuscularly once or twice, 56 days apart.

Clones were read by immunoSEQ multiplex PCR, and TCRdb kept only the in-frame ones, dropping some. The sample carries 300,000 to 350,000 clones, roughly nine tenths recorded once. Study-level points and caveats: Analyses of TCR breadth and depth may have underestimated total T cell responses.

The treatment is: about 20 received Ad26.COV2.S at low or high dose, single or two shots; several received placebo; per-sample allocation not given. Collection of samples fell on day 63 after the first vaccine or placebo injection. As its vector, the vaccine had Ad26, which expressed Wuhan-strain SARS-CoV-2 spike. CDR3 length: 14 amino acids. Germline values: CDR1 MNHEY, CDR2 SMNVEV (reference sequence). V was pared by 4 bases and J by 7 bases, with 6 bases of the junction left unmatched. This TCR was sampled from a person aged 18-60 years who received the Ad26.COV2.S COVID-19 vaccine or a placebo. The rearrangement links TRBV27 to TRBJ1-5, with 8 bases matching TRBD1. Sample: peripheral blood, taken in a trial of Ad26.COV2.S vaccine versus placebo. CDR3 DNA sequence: TGTGCCAGCAGTTCCGGACAGGGTATACAGCCCCAGCATTTT. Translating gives CASSSGQGIQPQHF.